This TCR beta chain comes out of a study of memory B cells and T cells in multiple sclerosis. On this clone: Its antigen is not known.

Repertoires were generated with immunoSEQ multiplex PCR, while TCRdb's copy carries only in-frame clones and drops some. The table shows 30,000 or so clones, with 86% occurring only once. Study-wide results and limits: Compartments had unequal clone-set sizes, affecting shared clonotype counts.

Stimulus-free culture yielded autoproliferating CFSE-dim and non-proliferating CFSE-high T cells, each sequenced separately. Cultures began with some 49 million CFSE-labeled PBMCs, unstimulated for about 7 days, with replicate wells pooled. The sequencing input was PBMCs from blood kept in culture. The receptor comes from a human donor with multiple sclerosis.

The CDR3 DNA reads TGTGCCTGGAGTGTAAGGCTGAACACTGAAGCTTTCTTT. Translation gives CAWSVRLNTEAFF. The rearrangement uses TRBV30 and TRBJ1-1; D ambiguous. Germline V gene data show CDR1 as GTSNPN and CDR2 as SVGIG (reference sequence). V was pared by 0 bases and J by 0 bases, with 5 bases between. The CDR3 covers 13 residues.